This T cell receptor (beta chain) was sequenced for a study of technical replicates of blood from a few donors. Produced via immunoSEQ multiplex PCR; TCRdb's table is partial and in-frame only. The sample lists around 72,000 clones, roughly nine tenths seen once, with around 0.38% in the top ten. Unmatched junction bases numbered 2, after V lost 2 bases and J lost 5 bases. The CDR3 is 14 amino acids. Germline lookup yields CDR1 MGHRA and CDR2 YSYEKL. Sequencing was carried out using T cells isolated from PBMCs. The V gene is TRBV4-1, the J gene TRBJ2-5, with 10 bases lining up with TRBD1. The TCR was taken from a human donor in good health. CDR3 region: CASSQRTGGETQYF. The CDR3 DNA is TGCGCCAGCAGCCAAAGGACAGGGGGGGAGACCCAGTACTTC.